Reported below is one T cell receptor (beta chain). Its specific antigen is unknown. The record has no base qualities; no much larger clone is one base away. Collaborating institutions collected whole blood in K2EDTA tubes following their own protocols. Collaborator samples were shipped for TCRbeta analysis as frozen whole blood, isolated PBMCs, or DNA extracted from either sample type. TCRbeta CDR3 regions were amplified from genomic DNA by means of the immunoSEQ Assay, a bias-controlled multiplex PCR. In the source study's methods: The number of nucleated cells in each sample was estimated by amplification of reference gene primers within the assay. Sequence reads were collapsed and filtered to measure the absolute abundance of every unique TCRbeta CDR3 rearrangement. For each sample, productive Simpson clonality was calculated by taking the square root of Simpson's diversity index across productive rearrangements. Held by TCRdb, this immuneACCESS table contains in-frame sequences only and omits some clones. Under half of the omission traces to an unresolved V gene where checked; the cause of the rest is unknown. V, J and clone size were drawn from that table, and D and trimming were deduced from the DNA. This sample comprises 75,000 to 90,000 clones, about four fifths of them detected only once. The ten largest make up 9.5% to 15% of the sample.

This entry is derived from a study of blood T cell repertoires in COVID-19 (dated by TCRdb to the early 2020s). General notes on the study: Samples covering the acute and convalescent phases of COVID-19 were provided by collaborators in the United States, Italy and Spain. The prospective study material was composed of cDNA or gDNA derived from T cells, B-cell-depleted T cells, or PBMCs. Subjects who had been exposed to COVID-19, were actively infected with it, or had recovered from it provided the deeply sampled blood TCRbeta repertoires that made up the dataset. The repertoires were released in a freely available public database meant as a resource for research on the immune response to SARS-CoV-2. The samples were drawn from the first 160 participants of the ongoing ImmuneRACE study and from 1,254 subjects provided by 6 global collaborators. The sample metadata nearly always contained a de-identified subject ID, COVID-19 status, age in years and sex. Where available, HLA class I and class II types were taken from metadata supplied by the sample provider and were not determined by assay-based typing.

V loses 5 bases at its end and J loses 5 bases; junction bases beyond the gene matches: 11. Reading the germline V gene (reference sequence) gives CDR1 LNHNV and CDR2 YYDKDF. The CDR3 goes from the cysteine to the phenylalanine over 15 residues. Only the CDR3 portion is preserved as DNA: 45 bases, with reading frame beginning at the first base. What the research found in general, with its limitations: The quantity of clinical and demographic metadata differed by source and by participant and was supplied without curation.

The chain is encoded by TRBV15 joined to TRBJ1-2; the junction holds 7 bases that match TRBD1. This TCR was sampled from a woman between 40 and 50 years old with active or convalescent COVID-19. What was sequenced was peripheral blood. The bases read TGTGCCACCAGCCCCCGGGACAGTGAAATTTATGGCTACACCTTC. Its product reads: CATSPRDSEIYGYTF.